One and the same sample provided the 23 T cell receptor beta chains below, sequenced in a study of T cells in localized non-small cell lung cancer. Clones were read by immunoSEQ multiplex PCR, and TCRdb kept only the in-frame ones, dropping some. The repertoire includes more than 30,000 clones, roughly 87% of them detected once, and less than 5% sits in the top ten. The sample consisted of peripheral blood mononuclear cells, taken before any cancer treatment. The receptors come from a woman aged 35 to 70 with stage III lung adenocarcinoma.

This chain uses TRBV19 with TRBJ1-4, with D hard to call. The V end lost 4 bases, the J end lost 8 bases, and 11 bases lay between the germline ends. This CDR3 region has 13 residues. The germline V gene encodes CDR1 LNHDA and CDR2 SQIVND (reference sequence). The chain's CDR3 is CASSNRRSEKLFF. CDR3 DNA sequence: TGTGCCAGTAGTAACCGCAGGTCGGAAAAACTGTTTTTT.

The rearrangement uses TRBV4-1 and TRBJ2-7; the match to TRBD1 covers 7 bases. The CDR3 covers 15 residues. V was pared by 0 bases and J by 2 bases, with 4 bases of the junction left unmatched. Germline CDR1 reads MGHRA; CDR2 reads YSYEKL. This chain's CDR3 is CASSQDGDRAYEQYF. The CDR3 nucleotides are TGCGCCAGCAGCCAAGACGGGGACAGAGCCTACGAGCAGTACTTC.

The rearrangement links TRBV2 to TRBJ1-5; no clear D gene. CDR3 size: 14 residues. Germline V CDR1 and CDR2: SNHLY, FYNNEI. The V gene lost 1 base and the J gene lost 6 bases, with 10 bases spanning the gap. CDR3: CASSEEGSSQPQHF. As DNA, the CDR3 is TGTGCCAGCAGTGAAGAGGGTAGTTCTCAGCCCCAGCATTTT.

The chain carries TRBV18 and TRBJ1-4, with D tentatively TRBD1 (5 bases). Germline values: CDR1 KGHSH, CDR2 LQKENI. V was cut by 1 base and J by 5 bases, with 8 bases left in between. This CDR3 spans 14 amino acids. This chain's CDR3 is CASSPLTENEKLFF. The CDR3 DNA sequence: TGTGCCAGCTCACCACTGACAGAGAATGAAAAACTGTTTTTT.

The V gene is TRBV15, the J gene TRBJ1-5; D remains unclear. The CDR3 consists of 15 residues. Trimming took 3 bases from V and 1 from J, leaving 10 bases between them. Germline-derived CDR1 and CDR2 are LNHNV and YYDKDF (reference sequence). CDR3 amino acids: CATSRGVSSNQPQHF. CDR3 in DNA: TGTGCCACCAGCAGGGGAGTCTCCAGCAATCAGCCCCAGCATTTT.

The chain joins TRBV10-1 to TRBJ2-1; no clear D gene. The CDR3 is made up of 13 amino acids. The ends were cut back, 2 bases at V and 10 bases at J, with 12 bases in the middle. CDR1 is WNHNN and CDR2 is SYGVQD in the germline V gene (reference sequence). The CDR3 spells CASSEGSENEQFF. Here the CDR3 DNA reads TGCGCCAGCAGTGAGGGCAGCGAGAACGAGCAGTTCTTC.

This CDR3 reads CATRELAGGGEQFF. DNA for the CDR3: TGTGCCACCAGGGAGCTAGCGGGGGGGGGTGAGCAGTTCTTC. The chain couples TRBV15 to TRBJ2-1; 12 bases fit TRBD2. CDR1 LNHNV and CDR2 YYDKDF come from the germline V gene (reference sequence). There are 14 residues in the CDR3. V shed 6 bases and J 9 bases; nucleotides not matched to a gene: 6.

Remarks on this clone: A junction end diverges from the germline sequence, so it may reflect a read error. This sequence joins TRBV6-5 and TRBJ2-7; no reliable D call. CDR1 is MNHEY and CDR2 is SVGAGI in the germline V gene. The CDR3 totals 13 residues. CDR3 bases: TGTACCAGCAGTTACTCAGAAGTGGGCGAGCAGTACTTC. This sequence encodes CTSSYSEVGEQYF.

J is TRBJ1-1 and V is TRBV5-1; maybe TRBD1 (5 bases). From germline, CDR1 is SGHRS and CDR2 YFSETQ. The germline V and J ends were trimmed by 4 bases and 2 bases, with 18 bases remaining between them. The CDR3 spans 16 residues. The CDR3 DNA follows: TGCGCCAGCAGCGCCCTTGGGGCAAGAGGTAACACTGAAGCTTTCTTT. This translates into CASSALGARGNTEAFF.

In nucleotides, the CDR3 is TGCAGTGCTGTTGCAGGTGGCTACACCTTC. The encoded protein is CSAVAGGYTF. This chain uses TRBV20-1 with TRBJ1-2, with D hard to call. Germline V lookup: CDR1 DFQATT, CDR2 SNEGSKA (reference sequence). V was pared by 5 bases and J by 7 bases, with 8 bases between. This CDR3 has 10 amino acids.

The rearrangement joins TRBV7-9 to TRBJ1-2, with 9 positions matching TRBD1. Germline CDR1 SEHNR, CDR2 FQNEAQ (reference sequence). J lost 4 bases, V lost 5 bases, and 2 bases had no gene match. The CDR3 loop spans 13 amino acids. The CDR3 here is CASSLTGGYGYTF. CDR3 DNA sequence: TGTGCCAGCAGCCTGACAGGGGGCTATGGCTACACCTTC.

The J gene is TRBJ2-1, the V gene TRBV18; D is unresolved. V was clipped by 2 bases and J by 5 bases, with 7 bases between them. Germline lookup yields CDR1 KGHSH and CDR2 LQKENI. The CDR3 consists of 13 residues. The CDR3 region is CASSPTVDNEQFF. Written as DNA, the CDR3 is TGTGCCAGCTCACCAACGGTCGACAATGAGCAGTTCTTC.

The J gene is TRBJ1-2, the V gene TRBV19; 9 nucleotides agree with TRBD1. The ends lost 3 bases at V and 3 bases at J; junction bases unmatched: 8. Per the germline V gene, CDR1 is LNHDA and CDR2 is SQIVND (reference sequence). CDR3 size: 16 residues. The CDR3 protein is CASSMTTGGADYGYTF. In nucleotides, the CDR3 is TGTGCCAGTAGTATGACCACAGGGGGCGCGGACTATGGCTACACCTTC.

The chain combines TRBV29-1 with TRBJ2-7; 7 bases match TRBD1. Germline-derived CDR1 and CDR2 are SQVTM and ANQGSEA. V lost 7 bases and J lost 10; bases outside the gene matches: 7. The CDR3 spans 10 residues. The CDR3 is CSAKDRDQYF. In DNA form, the CDR3 reads TGCAGCGCCAAAGACAGGGACCAGTACTTC.

The chain has TRBV19 and TRBJ1-2, with D tentatively TRBD1 (6 bases). The CDR3 covers 13 residues. Deletions cut 7 bases from V and 6 bases from J, with 15 bases between. Germline CDR1 LNHDA, CDR2 SQIVND (reference sequence). CDR3 sequence reads: CASMRGASNGYTF. CDR3 coding DNA: TGTGCCAGTATGAGGGGGGCCTCGAATGGCTACACCTTC.

V and J are TRBV5-1 and TRBJ2-7; 9 nucleotides match TRBD2. V was pared by 0 bases and J by 0 bases, with 4 bases of the junction left unmatched. Germline assignment: CDR1 SGHRS and CDR2 YFSETQ. The CDR3 runs 16 residues. The CDR3 bases are TGCGCCAGCAGCTTGGTCACAGCGGGAGGCTCCTACGAGCAGTACTTC. It encodes CASSLVTAGGSYEQYF.

The chain carries TRBV6-5 and TRBJ1-1; D call uncertain. Germline V gene sequence: CDR1 MNHEY, CDR2 SVGAGI. The CDR3 is 14 residues long. V shed 6 bases and J shed 1 base, with 12 bases lying between them. This CDR3 reads CASRQLLGNTEAFF. The CDR3 DNA sequence: TGTGCCAGCAGACAACTGCTAGGGAACACTGAAGCTTTCTTT.

This clone has only one observation. The CDR3 sequence is CASSYGPTSRRDTQYF. The CDR3, as DNA: TGTGCCAGCAGTTACGGGCCGACTAGTCGGAGAGATACGCAGTATTTT. The chain carries TRBV6-5 and TRBJ2-3; possibly TRBD2 for D (6 bases). CDR1 and CDR2 (germline): MNHEY, SVGAGI. The CDR3 totals 16 residues. The V and J ends lost 2 bases and 5 bases respectively, with 17 bases between them.

The CDR3 bases are TGTGCCTGGAACCAGCTGGAAGGGTTGGGCGCAGATACGCAGTATTTT. Residues: CAWNQLEGLGADTQYF. The chain is built from TRBV30 and TRBJ2-3, with D unresolved. Trimming pared 4 bases from V and 4 bases from J, leaving 21 bases between. The V gene's germline CDR1 is GTSNPN and CDR2 SVGIG (reference sequence). CDR3 length: 16 residues.

This clone was seen more than once but under ten times. The DNA of the CDR3 is TGCGCCAGCAGCTGGACTAGCGGGAGCGTCTACGAGCAGTACTTC. Its protein product is CASSWTSGSVYEQYF. The chain carries TRBV5-1 and TRBJ2-7; 13 nucleotides agree with TRBD2. After removal of 3 bases from V and 3 bases from J, the junction contained 3 bases not matched to a gene. Germline CDR1 and CDR2: SGHRS and YFSETQ. This CDR3 has 15 amino acids.

This clone has a handful of counts. The rearrangement links TRBV21-1 to TRBJ2-7; the DNA was not used to check the table's D call, TRBD1. TRBV21-1 is reported as a pseudogene. The CDR3 consists of 16 residues. The CDR3 loop reads CASSSPRDKGPHEQYF. The CDR3 DNA is TGTGCCAGCAGCAGTCCTCGGGACAAAGGACCCCACGAGCAGTACTTC.

The chain links TRBV5-1 to TRBJ2-3, with 10 nucleotides matching TRBD2. The CDR3 has 16 amino acids. The germline gives CDR1 SGHRS, CDR2 YFSETQ. Unmatched junction bases numbered 6, after V lost 3 bases and J lost 2 bases. This CDR3 reads CASSSLAGGPTDTQYF. The DNA of the CDR3 is TGCGCCAGCAGCTCCTTAGCGGGAGGCCCCACAGATACGCAGTATTTT.

This chain connects TRBV30 to TRBJ1-4, with 8 positions matching TRBD1. J was trimmed by 2 bases and V by 1 base; bases with no gene match: 3. Per the germline V gene, CDR1 is GTSNPN and CDR2 is SVGIG (reference sequence). CDR3 length: 15 residues. This chain's CDR3 is CAWSADRGTNEKLFF. The CDR3, as DNA: TGTGCCTGGAGTGCCGACAGGGGCACTAATGAAAAACTGTTTTTT. Combining the CDR3 with reference TRBV30 and TRBJ1-4 gives the whole variable domain SQTIHQWPATLVQPVGSPLSLECTVEGTSNPNLYWYRQAAGRGLQLLFYSVGIGQISSEVPQNLSASRPQDRQFILSSKKLLLSDSGFYLCAWSADRGTNEKLFFGSGTQLSVL.